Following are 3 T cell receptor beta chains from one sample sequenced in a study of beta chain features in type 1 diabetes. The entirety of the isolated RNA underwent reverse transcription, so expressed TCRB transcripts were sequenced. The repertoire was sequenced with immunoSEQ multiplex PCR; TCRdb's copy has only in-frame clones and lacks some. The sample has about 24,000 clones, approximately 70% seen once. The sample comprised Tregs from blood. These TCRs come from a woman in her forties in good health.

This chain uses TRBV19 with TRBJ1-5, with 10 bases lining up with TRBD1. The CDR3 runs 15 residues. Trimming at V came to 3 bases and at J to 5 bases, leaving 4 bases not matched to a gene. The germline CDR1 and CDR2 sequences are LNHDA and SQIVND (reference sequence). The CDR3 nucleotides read TGTGCCAGTAGTATTACGGGACAGGGGTATCAGCCCCAGCATTTT. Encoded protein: CASSITGQGYQPQHF.

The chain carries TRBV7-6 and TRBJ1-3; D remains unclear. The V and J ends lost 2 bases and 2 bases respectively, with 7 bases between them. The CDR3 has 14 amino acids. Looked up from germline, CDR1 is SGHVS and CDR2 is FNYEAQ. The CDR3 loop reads CASSLTEPGNTIYF. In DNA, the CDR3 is TGTGCCAGCAGCTTAACAGAACCTGGAAACACCATATATTTT.

In DNA, the CDR3 is TGTGCCAGCAGTAGACAGGGGGATGGCTACACCTTC. Translating it yields CASSRQGDGYTF. This chain uses TRBV2 with TRBJ1-2; TRBD1 matches 9 bases. The CDR3 consists of 12 residues. Germline CDR1 and CDR2: SNHLY and FYNNEI. After removal of 5 bases from V and 6 bases from J, the junction contained 1 base not matched to a gene. The whole variable domain, filled in from reference TRBV2 and TRBJ1-2, reads EPEVTQTPSHQVTQMGQEVILRCVPISNHLYFYWYRQILGQKVEFLVSFYNNEISEKSEIFDDQFSVERPDGSNFTLKIRSTKLEDSAMYFCASSRQGDGYTFGSGTRLTVV.